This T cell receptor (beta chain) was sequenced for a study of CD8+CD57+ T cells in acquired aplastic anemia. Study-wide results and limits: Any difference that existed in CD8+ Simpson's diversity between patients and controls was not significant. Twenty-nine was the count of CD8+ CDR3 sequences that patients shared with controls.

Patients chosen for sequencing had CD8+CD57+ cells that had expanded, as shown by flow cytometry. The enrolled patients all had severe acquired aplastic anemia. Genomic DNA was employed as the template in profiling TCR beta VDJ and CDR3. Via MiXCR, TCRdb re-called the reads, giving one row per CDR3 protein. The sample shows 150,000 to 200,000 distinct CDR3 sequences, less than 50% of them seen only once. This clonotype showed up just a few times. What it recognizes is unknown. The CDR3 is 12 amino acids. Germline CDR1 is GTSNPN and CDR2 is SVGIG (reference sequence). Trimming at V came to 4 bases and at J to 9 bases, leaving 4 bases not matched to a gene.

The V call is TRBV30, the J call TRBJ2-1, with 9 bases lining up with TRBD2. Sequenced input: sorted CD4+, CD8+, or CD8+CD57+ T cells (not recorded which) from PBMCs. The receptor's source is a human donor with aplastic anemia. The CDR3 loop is CAWKGLAVEQFF. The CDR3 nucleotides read TGTGCCTGGAAGGGACTAGCTGTTGAGCAGTTCTTC. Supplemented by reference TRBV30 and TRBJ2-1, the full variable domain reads SQTIHQWPATLVQPVGSPLSLECTVEGTSNPNLYWYRQAAGRGLQLLFYSVGIGQISSEVPQNLSASRPQDRQFILSSKKLLLSDSGFYLCAWKGLAVEQFFGPGTRLTVL.